The rows below give T cell receptor beta chains drawn from one sample of a study of early T cells in non-severe SARS-CoV-2 infection. TCRdb used MiXCR to reprocess the 5' RACE reads, holding one entry per CDR3 protein. This table has 65,000 to 80,000 distinct CDR3 sequences, about 13% appearing once. Sequenced material: whole blood. The receptor source for this set is an adult who was a healthcare worker with PCR-confirmed SARS-CoV-2 infection or an uninfected control (not recorded which). CDR3s include the opening cysteine and the closing phenylalanine or tryptophan. Each record gives: D gene, J gene, V gene, clone size, CDR3 protein, CDR3 DNA. A D gene is named only where the DNA matches it firmly. Clone size is stated in some rows and not others, as once, few, many or a class when expanded.

>NA|TRBJ1-3|TRBV6-6|few
CASSPPGSSGNTIYF
TGTGCCAGCAGTCCCCCGGGCAGCTCTGGAAACACCATATATTTT
>NA|TRBJ2-3|TRBV10-2|few
CASSESRQGGDTQYF
TGCGCCAGCAGTGAGTCGCGACAAGGTGGCGATACGCAGTATTTT
>TRBD2|TRBJ2-7|TRBV7-9|few
CASSLGTSGRKYEQYF
TGTGCCAGCAGCTTAGGAACCAGCGGGAGGAAGTACGAGCAGTACTTC
>NA|TRBJ2-1|TRBV7-7|once
CASSLAGSNEQFF
TGTGCCAGCAGCTTAGCAGGTTCTAATGAGCAGTTCTTC
>TRBD2|TRBJ2-3|TRBV6-6|NA
CASRISGRAGDTQYF
TGTGCCAGCAGAATTAGCGGGAGGGCCGGAGATACGCAGTATTTT
>NA|TRBJ1-5|TRBV19|many
CASRDKDQPQHF
TGTGCCAGTAGAGATAAGGATCAGCCCCAGCATTTT
>TRBD1|TRBJ2-2|TRBV7-8|few
CASSSNPYDRDDAGELFF
TGTGCCAGCAGCTCCAATCCTTACGACAGGGATGATGCCGGGGAGCTGTTTTTT
>NA|TRBJ1-6|TRBV5-6|many
CASSLALGNSPLHF
TGTGCCAGCAGCCTGGCCTTGGGGAATTCACCCCTCCACTTT
>TRBD1|TRBJ1-1|TRBV20-1|NA
CSATPGGAGTEAFF
TGCAGTGCCACACCAGGGGGCGCGGGAACTGAAGCTTTCTTT
>NA|TRBJ2-3|TRBV9|NA
CASSALYSTDTQYF
TGTGCCAGCAGCGCCCTCTATAGCACAGATACGCAGTATTTT
>NA|TRBJ2-1|TRBV29-1|few
CSVEDMTAEQFF
TGCAGCGTTGAAGATATGACAGCTGAGCAGTTCTTC
>NA|TRBJ2-1|TRBV29-1|many
CSAELVNEQFF
TGCAGCGCCGAACTAGTGAATGAGCAGTTCTTC
>NA|TRBJ2-7|TRBV30|NA
CAWSVGVATEQYF
TGTGCCTGGAGTGTCGGAGTCGCTACCGAGCAGTACTTC
>NA|TRBJ2-7|TRBV3-1|NA
CASSQDWSSYEQYF
TGTGCCAGCAGCCAAGATTGGAGCTCCTACGAGCAGTACTTC
>NA|TRBJ2-7|TRBV7-9|few
CASSPRGTDDYEQYF
TGTGCCAGCAGCCCCCGCGGGACTGACGACTACGAGCAGTACTTC
>NA|TRBJ1-1|TRBV14|NA
CASSQGVNTEAFF
TGTGCCAGCAGCCAGGGGGTTAACACTGAAGCTTTCTTT
>TRBD2|TRBJ2-2|TRBV30|NA
CAWWTSENTGELFF
TGTGCCTGGTGGACTAGCGAGAACACCGGGGAGCTGTTTTTT
>NA|TRBJ2-7|TRBV11-2|NA
CASSSPPNHYEQYF
TGTGCCAGCAGTTCGCCCCCCAACCACTACGAGCAGTACTTC
>NA|TRBJ1-1|TRBV27|many
CASSLSRSGHTEAFF
TGTGCCAGCAGTTTATCCCGCTCCGGGCATACTGAAGCTTTCTTT